Listed here are 23 T cell receptor beta chains from one sample, sequenced in a study of low-dose radiotherapy and immunotherapy resistance in tumors. Both a constant-region primer and a V-primer adapter served to amplify TCRs across 15 to 20 PCR cycles. A single record per CDR3 protein comes from TCRdb applying MiXCR to the reads. Found here are about 50,000 distinct CDR3 sequences, about 11% of them singletons; the top ten hold approximately 6.2%. Time point: before trial treatment. This material consisted of PBMCs, taken before treatment. These receptors were collected from a female donor with ovarian cancer.

The CDR3 is CASSESGTDYEQYF. For the CDR3, the DNA is TGCGCCAGCAGTGAGTCGGGGACGGACTACGAGCAGTACTTC. The chain has TRBV10-1 and TRBJ2-7; tentatively, D is TRBD1 or TRBD2 (5 bases each). CDR1 is WNHNN and CDR2 is SYGVQD in the germline V gene (reference sequence). The CDR3 is made up of 14 amino acids. Trimming removed 0 bases at V and 3 bases at J, with 9 bases between.

This clonotype was counted ten times or more. This chain uses TRBV18 with TRBJ1-4; no definite D call. The ends were cut back, 2 bases at V and 4 bases at J, with 5 bases in the middle. The CDR3 runs 13 residues. CDR1 KGHSH and CDR2 LQKENI come from the germline V gene. As DNA, the CDR3 is TGTGCCAGCTCACCATCTCTTAATGAAAAACTGTTTTTT. Encoded protein: CASSPSLNEKLFF.

This clonotype showed up many times. The chain recombines TRBV20-1 with TRBJ2-3; D is perhaps TRBD1 (6 bases). CDR1 and CDR2 (germline): DFQATT, SNEGSKA (reference sequence). The length of the CDR3 is 15 residues. Trimming pared 6 bases from V and 2 bases from J, leaving 18 bases between. The CDR3 DNA sequence: TGCAGTGCCCGAAGGGGGTCAACGACCACAGATACGCAGTATTTT. This encodes CSARRGSTTTDTQYF.

This clonotype was counted at least ten times. This chain joins TRBV27 and TRBJ2-7; D is undetermined. The CDR3 consists of 13 residues. The germline V gene encodes CDR1 MNHEY and CDR2 SMNVEV (reference sequence). Trimming took 6 bases from V and 3 from J, leaving 12 bases between them. The CDR3 protein is CASRGWTSYEQYF. DNA of the CDR3: TGTGCCAGCAGGGGGTGGACCAGCTACGAGCAGTACTTC.

This chain uses TRBV6-6 with TRBJ2-3; maybe TRBD1 (7 bases). Germline CDR1 MNHNY, CDR2 SVGAGI (reference sequence). Trimming took 6 bases from V and 2 from J, leaving 15 bases between them. CDR3 length: 15 amino acids. The CDR3 bases are TGTGCCAGCAGGACGGGGGACAGCCCCACAGATACGCAGTATTTT. Amino acids: CASRTGDSPTDTQYF.

This clonotype is deemed medium-sized. The CDR3 loop reads CASTKRQGVRPQETQYF. CDR3 in DNA: TGTGCCAGTACCAAACGACAGGGGGTCCGCCCCCAAGAGACCCAGTACTTC. The chain is built from TRBV19 and TRBJ2-5; 9 bases map to TRBD1. The germline V gene encodes CDR1 LNHDA and CDR2 SQIVND (reference sequence). The V and J ends lost 7 bases and 1 base, in that order; junction bases with no gene match: 13. CDR3 length equals 17 residues.

Ten or more counts support this clonotype. The chain has TRBV2 and TRBJ1-3; D remains ambiguous. Trimming removed 8 bases at V and 0 bases at J, with 5 bases between. This CDR3 has 12 residues. Germline V gene data show CDR1 as SNHLY and CDR2 as FYNNEI. The CDR3 region has the DNA TGTGCCAGCTCTTACTCTGGAAACACCATATATTTT. Protein: CASSYSGNTIYF.

This clonotype has only a few counts. The J gene is TRBJ2-2, the V gene TRBV30, with a tentative D call TRBD2 (6 bases). Per germline, CDR1 GTSNPN and CDR2 SVGIG (reference sequence). The CDR3 consists of 12 residues. Trimming pared 2 bases from V and 7 bases from J, leaving 8 bases between. The CDR3 DNA is TGTGCCTGGAGTTGGGGGGACGGGGAGCTGTTTTTT. Its translation: CAWSWGDGELFF.

This clonotype was counted at least ten times. This chain links TRBV7-3 with TRBJ2-2, with D uncertain. CDR3 length equals 12 residues. Germline CDR1 is SGHTA and CDR2 is FQGTGA. V gave up 0 bases and J gave up 4 bases, with 0 bases separating them. This chain's CDR3 is CASSLTTGELFF. In nucleotides, the CDR3 is TGTGCCAGCAGCTTAACCACCGGGGAGCTGTTTTTT. The full variable domain, its missing parts supplied by reference TRBV7-3 and TRBJ2-2, is GAGVSQTPSNKVTEKGKYVELRCDPISGHTALYWYRQSLGQGPEFLIYFQGTGAADDSGLPNDRFFAVRPEGSVSTLKIQRTERGDSAVYLCASSLTTGELFFGEGSRLTVL.

The table lists this clonotype with many counts. This chain joins TRBV20-1 and TRBJ1-3; no reliable D call. V was shortened by 2 bases and J by 1 base, with 9 bases between the two germline ends. Germline CDR1 is DFQATT and CDR2 is SNEGSKA (reference sequence). The CDR3 sequence is 14 residues long. The CDR3 reads CSARSGYSGNTIYF. The CDR3 DNA reads TGCAGTGCTAGATCTGGGTATTCTGGAAACACCATATATTTT.

This clonotype was observed many times. The chain joins TRBV12-3 or TRBV12-4 to TRBJ2-3, with 12 positions matching TRBD1. The V and J ends lost 7 bases and 5 bases, in that order; junction bases with no gene match: 4. CDR3 length: 14 amino acids. CDR3 protein: CASTWDRGQDTQYF. CDR3 DNA: TGTGCCAGCACTTGGGACAGGGGGCAAGATACGCAGTATTTT.

This clonotype occurred many times. The rearrangement joins TRBV10-1 to TRBJ2-5; tentative D call: TRBD2 (7 bases). Between the trimmed V and J ends, which lost 0 bases and 2 bases, there was a span of 13 bases. Germline CDR1 is WNHNN and CDR2 is SYGVQD (reference sequence). The CDR3 loop spans 16 amino acids. CDR3 region: CASSESRAGAQETQYF. The CDR3 region has the DNA TGCGCCAGCAGTGAGTCGAGGGCGGGGGCTCAAGAGACCCAGTACTTC.

This clonotype was recorded many times. V usage is TRBV30 and J usage is TRBJ2-3, with a possible D match to TRBD2 (6 bases). The ends were cut back, 3 bases at V and 0 bases at J, with 10 bases in the middle. Looked up from germline, CDR1 is GTSNPN and CDR2 is SVGIG (reference sequence). The length of the CDR3 is 14 residues. In nucleotides, the CDR3 is TGTGCCTGGAGGGAGGGGACGAGCACAGATACGCAGTATTTT. It yields the protein CAWREGTSTDTQYF.

Worth noting for this clonotype: With a far larger clone one base away, a read error is the likely cause. This chain uses TRBV13 with TRBJ2-1; D uncertain. Germline V gene sequence: CDR1 PRHDT, CDR2 FYEKMQ (reference sequence). This CDR3 contains 14 residues. The CDR3 region is CASSRPPIYNDQFF. CDR3 coding DNA: TGTGCCAGCAGCAGGCCGCCGATCTACAATGATCAGTTCTTC.

The sample holds many counts of this clonotype. V gene TRBV6-2 or TRBV6-3 combines with J gene TRBJ2-2; D uncertain. V lost 2 bases and J 6 bases, leaving 7 bases between the germline ends. CDR1 MNHEY and CDR2 SVGEGT come from the germline V gene. This CDR3 contains 13 residues. CDR3 in DNA: TGTGCCAGCAGTTACGGTCTTGCCGGGGAGCTGTTTTTT. Protein sequence: CASSYGLAGELFF.

This clonotype was detected ten times or more. V usage is TRBV3-1 and J usage is TRBJ2-1, with a tentative D call TRBD1 (5 bases). The CDR3 covers 12 residues. Trimming left V 5 bases short and J 9 bases short, with 11 bases between. CDR1 and CDR2 (germline): LGHDT, YNNKEL (reference sequence). For the CDR3, the DNA is TGTGCCAGCAGCGCCCCAGGGCTTGAGCAGTTCTTC. Its translation: CASSAPGLEQFF.

The sample holds many counts of this clonotype. The rearrangement links TRBV6-5 to TRBJ2-7; 9 bases fit TRBD1. CDR1 and CDR2 (germline): MNHEY, SVGAGI. The CDR3 is 15 residues long. The trim removed 2 bases at V and 2 bases at J, leaving 4 bases unmatched. Here the CDR3 reads CASSYAGTGTYEQYF. CDR3 nucleotides: TGTGCCAGCAGTTACGCCGGGACAGGGACCTACGAGCAGTACTTC.

This clonotype was detected ten times or more. This chain's CDR3 is CSAYLFYGYTF. CDR3 nucleotides: TGCAGTGCCTATTTATTCTATGGCTACACCTTC. J is TRBJ1-2 and V is TRBV20-1; no firm D call. The CDR3 consists of 11 residues. CDR1 is DFQATT and CDR2 is SNEGSKA in the germline V gene (reference sequence). V gave up 6 bases and J gave up 4 bases, with 9 bases separating them.

This clonotype was seen ten or more times. The V call is TRBV7-2, the J call TRBJ2-1, with a weak D call TRBD2 (7 bases). The CDR3 sequence is 14 residues long. From germline, CDR1 is SGHTA and CDR2 FQGNSA. V lost 3 bases, J lost 7 bases, and 13 bases lay in between. For the CDR3, the DNA is TGTGCCAGCAGCTTCATTCGGGGGGCGAATGAGCAGTTCTTC. Protein: CASSFIRGANEQFF.

This clonotype counts as medium-sized (0.01 to 0.1%). The J gene is TRBJ2-7, the V gene TRBV2; 11 bases are shared with TRBD1. V shed 7 bases, J shed 5 bases, and the junction held 10 bases outside the gene matches. The CDR3 is 15 residues long. Germline lookup yields CDR1 SNHLY and CDR2 FYNNEI. CDR3 coding DNA: TGTGCCAGCACCCCGCCGCCGGACAGGGGGCACGAGCAGTACTTC. This codes for CASTPPPDRGHEQYF.

This clonotype was detected ten times or more. The chain recombines TRBV12-3 or TRBV12-4 with TRBJ2-6, with 8 bases that match TRBD1. There are 17 residues in the CDR3. The ends lost 2 bases at V and 4 bases at J; junction bases unmatched: 7. The CDR3 nucleotides read TGTGCCAGCAGTTTAATGGTGACAGGGGTCGGGGCCAACGTCCTGACTTTC. This translates into CASSLMVTGVGANVLTF.

The rearrangement uses TRBV2 and TRBJ2-5; D might be TRBD2 (5 bases). V lost 7 bases to trimming and J lost 5 bases, with 14 bases between them. Germline V gives CDR1 SNHLY, CDR2 FYNNEI. The CDR3 runs to 13 residues. The CDR3 DNA is TGTGCCAGCAACCCCGGGGTACGGGAGACCCAGTACTTC. It translates to CASNPGVRETQYF.

This clonotype was seen many times. The chain has TRBV14 and TRBJ1-1; TRBD1 is a possible D gene (6 bases). The CDR3 length is 13 residues. Germline V gives CDR1 SGHDN, CDR2 FVKESK. Trimming pared 5 bases from V and 1 base from J, leaving 8 bases between. The CDR3 reads CASSRQANTEAFF. CDR3 DNA: TGTGCCAGCAGCAGACAGGCGAACACTGAAGCTTTCTTT.